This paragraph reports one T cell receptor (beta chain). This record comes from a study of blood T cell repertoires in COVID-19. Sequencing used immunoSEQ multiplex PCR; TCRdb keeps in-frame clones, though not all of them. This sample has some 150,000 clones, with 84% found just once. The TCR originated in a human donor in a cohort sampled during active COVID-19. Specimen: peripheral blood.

The CDR3 is CASSLAGGQPQHF. The CDR3 nucleotides are TGTGCCAGCAGCTTAGCGGGAGGGCAGCCCCAGCATTTT. The chain has TRBV11-1 and TRBJ1-5; D gene unclear. The V and J ends lost 0 bases and 7 bases respectively, with 7 bases between them. Germline V gene sequence: CDR1 SGHAT, CDR2 FQDESV (reference sequence). The CDR3 contains 13 residues. Based on the CDR3 plus reference TRBV11-1 and TRBJ1-5, the full variable domain is EAEVAQSPRYKITEKSQAVAFWCDPISGHATLYWYRQILGQGPELLVQFQDESVVDDSQLPKDRFSAERLKGVDSTLKIQPAELGDSAMYLCASSLAGGQPQHFGDGTRLSIL.